This T cell receptor (beta chain) was recovered during a study of T cells in Graves' hyperthyroidism and ophthalmopathy. Overall study: Sampling of peripheral blood happened at initial diagnosis, prior to any treatment. Overall study results and limits: Expanded thyroid clonotypes (above 0.001) were mostly also found in blood.

TCR beta CDR3 region amplification was performed from RNA transcripts. TCR CDR3 underwent first-round RT-PCR with the HTBI primer set. Each CDR3 protein gets one entry after TCRdb re-called the multiplex PCR reads with MiXCR. This sample yields under 350,000 distinct CDR3 sequences, of which 18% are seen a single time; around 50% belongs to the top ten. V shed 5 bases, J shed 4 bases, and the junction held 6 bases outside the gene matches. This CDR3 is 14 amino acids long. A word on this clonotype: As yet, its antigen is unknown.

The sequence derives from a woman aged 45-60 years with Graves' hyperthyroidism. Sequencing was performed on blood. This rearrangement joins TRBV12-3 or TRBV12-4 to TRBJ1-1; 8 bases match TRBD1. In nucleotides, the CDR3 is TGTGCCAGCAGTCGACAGGGGATGAGCACTGAAGCTTTCTTT. Translating it yields CASSRQGMSTEAFF.